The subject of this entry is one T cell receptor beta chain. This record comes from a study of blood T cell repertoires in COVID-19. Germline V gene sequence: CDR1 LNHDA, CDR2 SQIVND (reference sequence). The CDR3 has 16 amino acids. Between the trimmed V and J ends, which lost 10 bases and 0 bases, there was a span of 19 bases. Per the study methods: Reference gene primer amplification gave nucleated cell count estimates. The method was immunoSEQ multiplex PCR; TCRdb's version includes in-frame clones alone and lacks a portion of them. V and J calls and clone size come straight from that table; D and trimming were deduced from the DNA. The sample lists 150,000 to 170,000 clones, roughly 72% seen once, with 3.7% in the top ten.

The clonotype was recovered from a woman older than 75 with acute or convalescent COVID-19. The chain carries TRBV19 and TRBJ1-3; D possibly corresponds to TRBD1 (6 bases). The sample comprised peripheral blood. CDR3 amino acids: CATNHPRGSSGNTIYF. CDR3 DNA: TGTGCCACCAACCACCCGAGGGGGTCCTCTGGAAACACCATATATTTT.